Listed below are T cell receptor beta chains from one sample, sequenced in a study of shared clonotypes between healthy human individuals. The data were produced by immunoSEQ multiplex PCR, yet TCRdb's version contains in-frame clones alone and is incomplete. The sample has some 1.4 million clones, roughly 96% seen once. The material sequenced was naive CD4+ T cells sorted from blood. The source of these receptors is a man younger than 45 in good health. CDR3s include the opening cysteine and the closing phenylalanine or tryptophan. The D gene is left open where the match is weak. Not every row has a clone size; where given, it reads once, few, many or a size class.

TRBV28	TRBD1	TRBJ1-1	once	CASSFADRGGTEAFF	TGTGCCAGCAGTTTCGCAGACAGGGGAGGCACTGAAGCTTTCTTT
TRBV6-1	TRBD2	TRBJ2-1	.	CASSELLLAGDIYNEQFF	TGTGCCAGCAGTGAATTACTACTAGCGGGAGACATCTACAATGAGCAGTTCTTC
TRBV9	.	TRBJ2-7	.	CASSDGILPYEQYF	TGTGCCAGCAGCGACGGCATCCTTCCCTACGAGCAGTACTTC
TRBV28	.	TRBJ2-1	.	CASTLAGASGYNEQFF	TGTGCCAGCACTCTTGCGGGGGCTAGCGGTTACAATGAGCAGTTCTTC
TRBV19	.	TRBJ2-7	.	CASSIGRRYRSYEQYF	TGTGCCAGTAGTATAGGTAGGCGTTACCGCTCCTACGAGCAGTACTTC
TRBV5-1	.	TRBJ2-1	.	CASSSQVDNEQFF	TGCGCCAGCAGCTCACAGGTGGACAATGAGCAGTTCTTC
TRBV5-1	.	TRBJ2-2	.	CASSLAAGSYSGELFF	TGCGCCAGCAGCTTGGCCGCAGGGTCGTATTCCGGGGAGCTGTTTTTT
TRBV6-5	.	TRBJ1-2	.	CASSMVGGNFYGYTF	TGTGCCAGCAGCATGGTGGGGGGAAATTTCTATGGCTACACCTTC
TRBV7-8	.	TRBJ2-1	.	CASSLGGFRDKVIF	TGTGCCAGCAGCTTAGGGGGATTCCGGGACAAGGTAATCTTC
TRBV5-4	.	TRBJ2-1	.	CASSYTGATYPPYMFF	TGTGCCAGCAGCTATACAGGAGCAACCTACCCCCCGTACATGTTCTTC
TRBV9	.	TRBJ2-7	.	CASSVGGHNYEQYF	TGTGCCAGCAGCGTAGGAGGACACAACTACGAGCAGTACTTC
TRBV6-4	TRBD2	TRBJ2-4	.	CASSATSGRNIQYF	TGTGCCAGCAGCGCGACTAGCGGGAGGAACATTCAGTACTTC
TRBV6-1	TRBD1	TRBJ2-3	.	CASRVRGQGTDTQYF	TGTGCCAGCAGAGTCAGGGGGCAAGGCACAGATACGCAGTATTTT
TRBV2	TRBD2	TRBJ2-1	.	CASSESRLAGGLNEQFF	TGTGCCAGCAGTGAATCAAGACTAGCGGGAGGGCTCAATGAGCAGTTCTTC
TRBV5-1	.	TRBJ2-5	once	CASSLDPHGLEETQYF	TGCGCCAGCAGCTTGGACCCCCATGGGCTCGAAGAGACCCAGTACTTC
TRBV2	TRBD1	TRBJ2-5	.	CASSEHETGSVETQYF	TGTGCCAGCAGTGAGCACGAGACAGGGTCTGTGGAGACCCAGTACTTC
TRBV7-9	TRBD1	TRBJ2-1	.	CASSEWTGVNNEQFF	TGTGCCAGCAGCGAATGGACAGGGGTCAATAATGAGCAGTTCTTC
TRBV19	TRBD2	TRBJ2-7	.	CASSNQRTSGKYEQYF	TGTGCCAGTAGTAACCAACGGACTAGCGGGAAATACGAGCAGTACTTC
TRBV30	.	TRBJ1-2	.	CAWSDRTGNYGYTF	TGTGCCTGGAGTGACCGTACAGGAAACTATGGCTACACCTTC
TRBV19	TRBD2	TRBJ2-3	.	CASSMRRRSTTSGKSDTQYF	TGTGCCAGTAGTATGCGGAGGAGATCTACGACTAGCGGGAAATCAGATACGCAGTATTTT
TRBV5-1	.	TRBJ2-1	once	CASRGPLSYNEQFF	TGCGCCAGTCGGGGACCGCTCTCCTACAATGAGCAGTTCTTC
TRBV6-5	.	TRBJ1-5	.	CASSDGPNQPQHF	TGTGCCAGCAGCGACGGACCCAATCAGCCCCAGCATTTT
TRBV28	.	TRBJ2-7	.	CASSLDFYEQYF	TGTGCCAGCAGTTTAGATTTCTACGAGCAGTACTTC
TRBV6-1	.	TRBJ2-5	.	CASSGLQGTRGETQYF	TGTGCCAGCAGTGGGCTACAGGGAACAAGGGGGGAGACCCAGTACTTC
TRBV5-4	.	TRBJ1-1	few	CASSLGMNTEAFF	TGTGCCAGCAGCTTGGGTATGAACACTGAAGCTTTCTTT
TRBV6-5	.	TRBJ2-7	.	CASSYRPAGVGYEQYF	TGTGCCAGCAGTTACCGGCCCGCGGGTGTCGGGTACGAGCAGTACTTC
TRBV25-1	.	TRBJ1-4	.	CASSGATNEKLFF	TGTGCCAGCAGTGGAGCAACTAATGAAAAACTGTTTTTT
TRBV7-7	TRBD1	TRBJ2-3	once	CASSPQGATDTQYF	TGTGCCAGCAGCCCACAGGGGGCCACAGATACGCAGTATTTT
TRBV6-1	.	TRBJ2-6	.	CASSETAGGANVLTF	TGTGCCAGCAGTGAAACGGCGGGGGGGGCCAACGTCCTGACTTTC
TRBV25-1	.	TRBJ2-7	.	CASRRSGTSGEQYF	TGTGCCAGCCGTCGATCGGGGACCTCGGGGGAGCAGTACTTC
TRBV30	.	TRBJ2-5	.	CAWKAQETQYF	TGTGCCTGGAAGGCTCAAGAGACCCAGTACTTC
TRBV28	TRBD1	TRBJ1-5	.	CASSTHRGPGNQPQHF	TGTGCCAGCAGTACCCACAGGGGCCCAGGAAATCAGCCCCAGCATTTT
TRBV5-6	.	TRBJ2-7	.	CASSLAAIYEQYF	TGTGCCAGCAGCTTGGCGGCGATCTACGAGCAGTACTTC
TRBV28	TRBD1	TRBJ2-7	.	CASSFSAGTGTYEQYF	TGTGCCAGCAGTTTCTCGGCCGGGACAGGGACCTACGAGCAGTACTTC
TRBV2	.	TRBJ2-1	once	CASYMRDEQFF	TGTGCCAGCTACATGAGGGATGAGCAGTTCTTC
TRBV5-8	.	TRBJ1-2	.	CASRILVFGGYTF	TGTGCCAGCCGTATATTGGTCTTTGGTGGCTACACCTTC
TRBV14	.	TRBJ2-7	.	CASSQVRSSYEQYF	TGTGCCAGCAGCCAAGTTCGGTCCTCCTACGAGCAGTACTTC
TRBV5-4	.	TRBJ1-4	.	CASSAPGPGGEKLFF	TGTGCCAGCAGCGCCCCGGGCCCCGGAGGGGAAAAACTGTTTTTT
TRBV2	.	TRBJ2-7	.	CASSEEGYEQYF	TGTGCCAGCAGTGAAGAAGGTTACGAGCAGTACTTC
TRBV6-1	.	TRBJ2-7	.	CASTQGAGIWEQYF	TGTGCCAGCACTCAAGGGGCAGGGATTTGGGAGCAGTACTTC
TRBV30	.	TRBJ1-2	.	CAWDSGGYGYTF	TGTGCCTGGGATTCGGGGGGTTATGGCTACACCTTC
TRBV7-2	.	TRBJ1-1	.	CASSLDYGEGHF	TGTGCCAGCAGCTTAGATTATGGCGAGGGCCACTTT
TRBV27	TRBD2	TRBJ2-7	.	CASSPSSGMVSYEQYF	TGTGCCAGCAGTCCCTCGAGCGGGATGGTCTCCTACGAGCAGTACTTC
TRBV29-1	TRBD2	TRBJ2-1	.	CSVVGTSLLGPQFF	TGCAGCGTAGTAGGGACTAGCTTGTTAGGCCCGCAGTTCTTC
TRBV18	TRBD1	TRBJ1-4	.	CASSPTGTGSEKLFF	TGTGCCAGCTCACCTACCGGGACAGGGAGTGAAAAACTGTTTTTT
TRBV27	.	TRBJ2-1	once	CASSSHRWGEQFF	TGTGCCAGCAGTTCCCACAGGTGGGGCGAGCAGTTCTTC